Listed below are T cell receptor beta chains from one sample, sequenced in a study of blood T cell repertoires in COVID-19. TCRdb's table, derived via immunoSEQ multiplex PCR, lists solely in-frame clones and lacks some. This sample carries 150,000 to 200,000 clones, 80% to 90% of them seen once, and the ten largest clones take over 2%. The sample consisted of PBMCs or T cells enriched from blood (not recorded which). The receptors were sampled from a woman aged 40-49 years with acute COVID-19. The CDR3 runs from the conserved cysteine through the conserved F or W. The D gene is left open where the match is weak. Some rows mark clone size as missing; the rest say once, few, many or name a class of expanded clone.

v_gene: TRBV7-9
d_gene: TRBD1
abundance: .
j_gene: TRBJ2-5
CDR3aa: CASSLDPGGQYF
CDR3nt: TGTGCCAGCAGCTTAGATCCAGGGGGCCAGTACTTC

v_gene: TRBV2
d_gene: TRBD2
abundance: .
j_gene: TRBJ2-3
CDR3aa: CASSYFGTSGGTNTQYF
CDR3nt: TGTGCCAGCAGTTACTTTGGGACTAGCGGGGGGACGAATACGCAGTATTTT

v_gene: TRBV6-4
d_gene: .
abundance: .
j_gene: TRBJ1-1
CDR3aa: CAFRGTEAFF
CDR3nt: TGTGCCTTCAGGGGCACTGAAGCTTTCTTT

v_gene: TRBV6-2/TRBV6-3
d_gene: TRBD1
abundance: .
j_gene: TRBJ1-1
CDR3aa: CASSSQQGWTEAFF
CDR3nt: TGTGCCAGCAGTTCCCAACAGGGGTGGACTGAAGCTTTCTTT

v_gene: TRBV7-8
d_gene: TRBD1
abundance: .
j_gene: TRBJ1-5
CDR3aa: CASSLATGGKGQPQHF
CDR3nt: TGTGCCAGCAGCTTAGCGACAGGGGGAAAAGGCCAGCCCCAGCATTTT

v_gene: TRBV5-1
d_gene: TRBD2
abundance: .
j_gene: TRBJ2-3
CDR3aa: CASSLEASGGFSDTQYF
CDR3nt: TGCGCCAGCAGCTTGGAGGCTAGCGGGGGTTTCTCAGATACGCAGTATTTT

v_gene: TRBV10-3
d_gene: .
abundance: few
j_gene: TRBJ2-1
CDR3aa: CAISELGTPLGEQFF
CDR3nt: TGTGCCATCAGTGAGTTAGGGACACCCTTAGGAGAGCAGTTCTTC

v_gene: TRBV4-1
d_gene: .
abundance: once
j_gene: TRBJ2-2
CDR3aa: CASSQEKGGTNTGELFF
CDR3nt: TGCGCCAGCAGCCAAGAAAAAGGCGGAACCAACACCGGGGAGCTGTTTTTT

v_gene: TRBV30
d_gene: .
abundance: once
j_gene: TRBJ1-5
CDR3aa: CAWSHQGGLSNQPQHF
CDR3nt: TGTGCCTGGAGTCATCAGGGAGGGCTCAGCAATCAGCCCCAGCATTTT

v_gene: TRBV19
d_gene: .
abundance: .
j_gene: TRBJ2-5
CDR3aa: CASSTPGGPQETQYF
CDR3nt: TGTGCCAGTAGTACACCCGGGGGGCCGCAAGAGACCCAGTACTTC

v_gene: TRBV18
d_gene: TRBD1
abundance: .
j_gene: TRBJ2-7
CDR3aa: CASSPRGTGDIYEQYF
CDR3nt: TGTGCCAGCTCACCCCGAGGGACAGGGGACATATACGAGCAGTACTTC

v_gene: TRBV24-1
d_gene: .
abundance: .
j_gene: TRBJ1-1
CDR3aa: CATSHPEGVMNTEAFF
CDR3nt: TGTGCCACCTCCCACCCGGAGGGAGTGATGAACACTGAAGCTTTCTTT

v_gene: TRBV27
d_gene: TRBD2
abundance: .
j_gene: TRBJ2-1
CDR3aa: CASSLFGTSGNNEQFF
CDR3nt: TGTGCCAGCAGTTTGTTTGGGACTAGCGGGAACAATGAGCAGTTCTTC

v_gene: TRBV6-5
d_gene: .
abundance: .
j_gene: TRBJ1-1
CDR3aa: CASSYLGGTEAFF
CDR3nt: TGTGCCAGCAGTTACCTAGGTGGCACTGAAGCTTTCTTT

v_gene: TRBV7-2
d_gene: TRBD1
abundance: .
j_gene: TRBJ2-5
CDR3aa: CASSLGRRGYQETQYF
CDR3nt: TGTGCCAGCAGCTTAGGACGCAGGGGGTACCAAGAGACCCAGTACTTC

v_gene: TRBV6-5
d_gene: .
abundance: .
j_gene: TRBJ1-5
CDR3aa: CASSRVEREPQHF
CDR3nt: TGTGCCAGCAGTCGGGTTGAACGAGAGCCCCAGCATTTT

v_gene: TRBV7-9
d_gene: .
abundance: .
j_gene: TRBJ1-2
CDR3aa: CASSFVLGLNYGYTF
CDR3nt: TGTGCCAGCAGCTTTGTTCTGGGACTGAACTATGGCTACACCTTC

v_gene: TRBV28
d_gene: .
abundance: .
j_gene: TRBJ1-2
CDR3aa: CASLRGGTHVQGYGYTF
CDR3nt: TGTGCCAGCCTCCGTGGGGGCACACATGTTCAAGGCTATGGCTACACCTTC

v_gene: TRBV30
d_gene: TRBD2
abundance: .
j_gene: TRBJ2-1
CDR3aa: CAWRSGTSGNNEQFF
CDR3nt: TGTGCCTGGAGGAGTGGGACTAGTGGAAACAATGAGCAGTTCTTC

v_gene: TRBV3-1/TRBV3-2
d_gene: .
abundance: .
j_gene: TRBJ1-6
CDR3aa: CASSQVDGGGSPLHF
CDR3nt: TGTGCCAGCAGCCAAGTGGATGGGGGGGGTTCACCCCTCCACTTT

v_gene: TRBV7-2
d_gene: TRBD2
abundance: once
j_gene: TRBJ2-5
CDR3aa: CASSIGTSGTFETQYF
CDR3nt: TGTGCCAGCAGCATCGGGACTAGCGGGACGTTTGAGACCCAGTACTTC

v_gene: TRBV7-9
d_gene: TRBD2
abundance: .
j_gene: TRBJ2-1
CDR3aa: CASSLPLGLAGGPFF
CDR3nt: TGTGCCAGCAGCTTACCTTTGGGACTAGCGGGGGGCCCGTTCTTC

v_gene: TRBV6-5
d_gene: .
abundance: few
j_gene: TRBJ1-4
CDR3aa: CASSPISATNEKLFF
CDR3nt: TGTGCCAGCAGTCCCATCAGTGCAACTAATGAAAAACTGTTTTTT